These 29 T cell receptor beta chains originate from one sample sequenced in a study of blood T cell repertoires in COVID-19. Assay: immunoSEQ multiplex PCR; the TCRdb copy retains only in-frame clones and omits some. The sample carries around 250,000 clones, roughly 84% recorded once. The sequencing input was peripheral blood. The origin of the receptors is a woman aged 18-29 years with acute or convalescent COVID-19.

The CDR3 is CATTGEAGGTTGELFF. The CDR3 DNA sequence: TGTGCCACCACCGGCGAAGCGGGAGGGACCACCGGGGAGCTGTTTTTT. The chain is built from TRBV2 and TRBJ2-2; 10 positions match TRBD2. The CDR3 totals 16 residues. V shed 10 bases, J shed 4 bases, and the junction held 12 bases outside the gene matches. The germline gives CDR1 SNHLY, CDR2 FYNNEI. The whole variable domain, remainder taken from reference TRBV2 and TRBJ2-2, is EPEVTQTPSHQVTQMGQEVILRCVPISNHLYFYWYRQILGQKVEFLVSFYNNEISEKSEIFDDQFSVERPDGSNFTLKIRSTKLEDSAMYFCATTGEAGGTTGELFFGEGSRLTVL.

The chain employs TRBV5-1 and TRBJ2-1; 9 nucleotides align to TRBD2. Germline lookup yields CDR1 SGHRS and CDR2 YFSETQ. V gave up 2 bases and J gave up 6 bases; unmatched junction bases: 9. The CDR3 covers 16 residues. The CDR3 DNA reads TGCGCCAGCAGCTTTAGGTTAGCGGGAGCTGTCAATGAGCAGTTCTTC. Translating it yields CASSFRLAGAVNEQFF.

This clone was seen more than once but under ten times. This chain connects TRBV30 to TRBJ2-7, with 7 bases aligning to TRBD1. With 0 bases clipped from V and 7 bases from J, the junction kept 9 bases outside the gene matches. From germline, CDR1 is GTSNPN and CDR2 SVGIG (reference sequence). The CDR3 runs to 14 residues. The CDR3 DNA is TGTGCCTGGAGTGTAGGTGGGGACAGCCTGGAGCAGTACTTC. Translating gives CAWSVGGDSLEQYF.

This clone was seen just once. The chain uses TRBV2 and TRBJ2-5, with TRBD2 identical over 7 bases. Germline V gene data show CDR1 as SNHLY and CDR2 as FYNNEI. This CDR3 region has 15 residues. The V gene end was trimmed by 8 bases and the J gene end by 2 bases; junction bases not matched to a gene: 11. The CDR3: CASSLRGSGQETQYF. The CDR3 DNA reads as TGTGCCAGCTCTCTTAGGGGTAGCGGGCAAGAGACCCAGTACTTC.

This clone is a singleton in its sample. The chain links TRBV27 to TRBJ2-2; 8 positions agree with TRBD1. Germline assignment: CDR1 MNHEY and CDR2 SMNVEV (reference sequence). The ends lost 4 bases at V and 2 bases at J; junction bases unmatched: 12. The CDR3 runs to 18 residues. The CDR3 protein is CASSYSGRQGRNTGELFF. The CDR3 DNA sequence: TGTGCCAGCAGTTATTCGGGTAGACAGGGGCGTAACACCGGGGAGCTGTTTTTT.

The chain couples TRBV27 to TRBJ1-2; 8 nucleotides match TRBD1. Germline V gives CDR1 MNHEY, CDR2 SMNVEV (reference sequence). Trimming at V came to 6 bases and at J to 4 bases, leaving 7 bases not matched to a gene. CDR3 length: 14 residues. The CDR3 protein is CASSRDRSLYGYTF. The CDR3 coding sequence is TGTGCCAGCAGCCGGGACAGGAGCCTCTATGGCTACACCTTC.

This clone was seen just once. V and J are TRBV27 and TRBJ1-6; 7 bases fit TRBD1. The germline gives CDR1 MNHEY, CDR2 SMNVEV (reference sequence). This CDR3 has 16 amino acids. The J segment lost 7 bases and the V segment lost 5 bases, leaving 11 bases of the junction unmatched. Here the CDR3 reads CASSPLLRDRNSPLHF. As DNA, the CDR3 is TGTGCCAGCAGTCCCCTCCTCCGGGACAGAAATTCACCCCTCCACTTT.

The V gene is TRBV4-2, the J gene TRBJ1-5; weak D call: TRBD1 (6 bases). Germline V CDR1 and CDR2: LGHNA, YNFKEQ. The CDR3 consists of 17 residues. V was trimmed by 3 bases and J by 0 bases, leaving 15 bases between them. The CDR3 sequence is CASSHDYREYSNQPQHF. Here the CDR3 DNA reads TGTGCCAGCAGCCATGACTACAGGGAATATAGCAATCAGCCCCAGCATTTT.

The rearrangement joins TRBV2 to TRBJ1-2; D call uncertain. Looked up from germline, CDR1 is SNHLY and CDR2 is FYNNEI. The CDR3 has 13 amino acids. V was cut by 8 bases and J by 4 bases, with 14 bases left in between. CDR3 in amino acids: CASLLAGPYGYTF. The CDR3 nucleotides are TGTGCCAGCCTACTTGCAGGCCCCTATGGCTACACCTTC.

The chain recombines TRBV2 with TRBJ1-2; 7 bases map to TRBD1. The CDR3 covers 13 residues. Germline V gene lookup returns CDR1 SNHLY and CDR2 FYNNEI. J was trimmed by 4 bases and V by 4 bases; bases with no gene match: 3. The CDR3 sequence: CASSGRDSYGYTF. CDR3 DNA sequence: TGTGCCAGCAGTGGCCGGGACAGCTATGGCTACACCTTC.

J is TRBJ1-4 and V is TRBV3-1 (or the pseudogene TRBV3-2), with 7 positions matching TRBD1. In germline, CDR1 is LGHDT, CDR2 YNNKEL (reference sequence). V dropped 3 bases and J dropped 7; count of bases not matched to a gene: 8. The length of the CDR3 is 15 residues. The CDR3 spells CASSHLTGFGEKLFF. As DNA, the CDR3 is TGTGCCAGCAGCCATTTGACAGGGTTCGGTGAAAAACTGTTTTTT.

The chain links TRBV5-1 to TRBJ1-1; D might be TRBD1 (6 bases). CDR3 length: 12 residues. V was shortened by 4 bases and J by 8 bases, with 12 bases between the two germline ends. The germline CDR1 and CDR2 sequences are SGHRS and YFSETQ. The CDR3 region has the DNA TGCGCCAGCAGCCTTCTAGGACAGGAAGCTTTCTTT. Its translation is CASSLLGQEAFF.

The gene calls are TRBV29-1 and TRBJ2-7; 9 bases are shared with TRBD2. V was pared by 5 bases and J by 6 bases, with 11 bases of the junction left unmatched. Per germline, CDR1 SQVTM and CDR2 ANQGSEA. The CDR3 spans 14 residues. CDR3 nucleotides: TGCAGCGTTCGAGGGACTAGCATGGGGAGCGAGCAGTACTTC. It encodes CSVRGTSMGSEQYF.

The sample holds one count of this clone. CDR3 coding DNA: TGTGCCATCAGTCCTTGGAACACCGGGGAGCTGTTTTTT. This gives the protein CAISPWNTGELFF. The gene calls are TRBV10-3 and TRBJ2-2; D is unresolved. Looked up from germline, CDR1 is ENHRY and CDR2 is SYGVKD. Trimming removed 5 bases at V and 1 base at J, with 5 bases between. The CDR3 spans 13 residues.

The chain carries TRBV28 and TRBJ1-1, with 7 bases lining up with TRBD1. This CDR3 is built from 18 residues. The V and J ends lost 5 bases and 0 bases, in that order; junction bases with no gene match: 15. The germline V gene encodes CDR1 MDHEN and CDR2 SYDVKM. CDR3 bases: TGTGCCAGCAGTAGTTTTGAGTGGACAGGCCTCATGAACACTGAAGCTTTCTTT. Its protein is CASSSFEWTGLMNTEAFF.

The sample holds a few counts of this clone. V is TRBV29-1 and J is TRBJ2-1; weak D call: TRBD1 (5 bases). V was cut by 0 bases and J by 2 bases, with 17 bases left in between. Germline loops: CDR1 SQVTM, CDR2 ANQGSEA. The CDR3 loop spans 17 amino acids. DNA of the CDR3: TGCAGCGTTGAAGATCCCGGGCAGGGTATCCCCTACAATGAGCAGTTCTTC. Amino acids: CSVEDPGQGIPYNEQFF.

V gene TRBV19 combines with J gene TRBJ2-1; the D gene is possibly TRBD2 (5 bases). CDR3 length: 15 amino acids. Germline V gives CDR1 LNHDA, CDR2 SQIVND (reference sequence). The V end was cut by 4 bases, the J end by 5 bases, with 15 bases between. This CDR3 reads CASSTPDSPHNEQFF. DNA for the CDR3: TGTGCCAGTAGTACGCCGGACTCGCCCCACAATGAGCAGTTCTTC.

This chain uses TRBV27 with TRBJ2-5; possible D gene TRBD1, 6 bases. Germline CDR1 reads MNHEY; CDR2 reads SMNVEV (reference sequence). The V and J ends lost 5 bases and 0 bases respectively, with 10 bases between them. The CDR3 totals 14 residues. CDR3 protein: CASSPRDNQETQYF. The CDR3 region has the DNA TGTGCCAGCAGTCCCCGGGACAACCAAGAGACCCAGTACTTC.

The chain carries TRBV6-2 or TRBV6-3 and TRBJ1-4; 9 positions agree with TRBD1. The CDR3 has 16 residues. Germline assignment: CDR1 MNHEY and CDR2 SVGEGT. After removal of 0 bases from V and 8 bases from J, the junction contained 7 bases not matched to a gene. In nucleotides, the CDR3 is TGTGCCAGCAGTTACTCGCCCGGGACAGGGATCGAAAAACTGTTTTTT. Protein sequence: CASSYSPGTGIEKLFF.

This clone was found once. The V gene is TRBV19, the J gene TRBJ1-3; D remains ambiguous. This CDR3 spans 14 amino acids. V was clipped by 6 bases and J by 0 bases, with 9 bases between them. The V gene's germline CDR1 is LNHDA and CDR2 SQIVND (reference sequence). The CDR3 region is CASRMTVSGNTIYF. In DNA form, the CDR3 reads TGTGCCAGTAGAATGACTGTCTCTGGAAACACCATATATTTT.

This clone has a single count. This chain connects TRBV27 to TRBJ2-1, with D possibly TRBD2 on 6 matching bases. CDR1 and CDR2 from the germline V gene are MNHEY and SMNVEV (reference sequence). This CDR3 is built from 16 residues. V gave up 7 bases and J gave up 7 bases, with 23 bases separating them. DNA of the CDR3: TGTGCCAGCATTGCTACTTCGGGGGTAGGGGCGAATGAGCAGTTCTTC. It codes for CASIATSGVGANEQFF.

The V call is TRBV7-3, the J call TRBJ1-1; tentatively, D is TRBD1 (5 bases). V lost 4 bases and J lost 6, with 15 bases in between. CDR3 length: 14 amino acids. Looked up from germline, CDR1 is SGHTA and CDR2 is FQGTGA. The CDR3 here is CASSSNGAGPEAFF. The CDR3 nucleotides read TGTGCCAGCAGCTCAAATGGTGCAGGGCCTGAAGCTTTCTTT.

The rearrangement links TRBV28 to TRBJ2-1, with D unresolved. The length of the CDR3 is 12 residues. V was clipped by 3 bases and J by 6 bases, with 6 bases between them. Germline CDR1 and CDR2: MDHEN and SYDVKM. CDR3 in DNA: TGTGCCAGCAGTTTTCCGGTCAATGAGCAGTTCTTC. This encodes CASSFPVNEQFF.

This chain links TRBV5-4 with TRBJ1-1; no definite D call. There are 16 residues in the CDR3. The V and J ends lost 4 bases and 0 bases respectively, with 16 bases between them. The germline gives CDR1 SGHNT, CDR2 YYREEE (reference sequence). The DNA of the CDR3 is TGTGCCAGCAGCACCCAGGTTCGGAACATGAACACTGAAGCTTTCTTT. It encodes CASSTQVRNMNTEAFF.

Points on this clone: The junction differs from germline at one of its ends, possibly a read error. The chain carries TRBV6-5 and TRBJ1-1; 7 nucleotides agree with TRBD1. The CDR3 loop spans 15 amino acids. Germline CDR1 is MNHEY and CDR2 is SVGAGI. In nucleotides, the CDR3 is TGTGCCAGCAGTTCCATGACAGGGCCCAAGGTGGAAGATTTCTTT. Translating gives CASSSMTGPKVEDFF.

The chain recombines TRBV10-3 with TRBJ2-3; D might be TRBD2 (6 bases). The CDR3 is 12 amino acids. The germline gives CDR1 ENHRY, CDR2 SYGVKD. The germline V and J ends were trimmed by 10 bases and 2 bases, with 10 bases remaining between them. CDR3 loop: CATGGNTDTQYF. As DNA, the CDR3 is TGTGCCACAGGCGGGAACACAGATACGCAGTATTTT.

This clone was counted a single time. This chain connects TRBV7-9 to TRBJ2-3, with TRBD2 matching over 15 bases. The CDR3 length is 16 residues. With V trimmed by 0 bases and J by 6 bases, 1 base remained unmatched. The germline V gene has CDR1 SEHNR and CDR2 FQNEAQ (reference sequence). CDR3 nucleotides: TGTGCCAGCAGCTTAGCTGGGACTAGCGGGAGGGATACGCAGTATTTT. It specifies CASSLAGTSGRDTQYF.

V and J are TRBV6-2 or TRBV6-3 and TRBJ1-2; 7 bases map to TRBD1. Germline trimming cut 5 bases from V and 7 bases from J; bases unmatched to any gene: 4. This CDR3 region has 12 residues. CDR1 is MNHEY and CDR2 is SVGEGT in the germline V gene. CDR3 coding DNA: TGTGCCAGCAGTCGACAGGGAATTGGCTACACCTTC. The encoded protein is CASSRQGIGYTF.

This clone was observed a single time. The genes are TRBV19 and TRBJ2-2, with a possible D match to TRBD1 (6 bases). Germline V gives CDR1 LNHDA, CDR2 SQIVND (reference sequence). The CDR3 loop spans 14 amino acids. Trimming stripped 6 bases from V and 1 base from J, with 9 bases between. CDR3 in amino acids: CASRQGRNTGELFF. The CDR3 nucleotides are TGTGCCAGTAGACAGGGAAGGAACACCGGGGAGCTGTTTTTT.